The 23 T cell receptor beta chains given below trace back to one sample, sequenced in a study of identifying expanded T cells in peripheral blood. Measured with immunoSEQ multiplex PCR; TCRdb has only the in-frame clones, and not every one. The table lists fewer than 85,000 clones, approximately 85% of them singletons. Sequencing was carried out using blood. All receptors derive from a person between 18 and 75 years old in good health.

This clone turned up a few times. V gene TRBV4-1 combines with J gene TRBJ1-1; 7 nucleotides align to TRBD1. This CDR3 comprises 15 residues. Germline CDR1 reads MGHRA; CDR2 reads YSYEKL. Trimming at V came to 2 bases and at J to 0 bases, leaving 3 bases not matched to a gene. The CDR3 region has the DNA TGCGCCAGCAGCCAACCGGGACAGCTGAACACTGAAGCTTTCTTT. Its translation: CASSQPGQLNTEAFF.

The genes are TRBV7-3 and TRBJ1-5, with a possible D match to TRBD1 (5 bases). The CDR3 length is 15 residues. From germline, CDR1 is SGHTA and CDR2 FQGTGA. Trimming left V 5 bases short and J 7 bases short, with 18 bases between. The CDR3 nucleotides are TGTGCCAGCAGCCACCGGCAGGGAGGTGAACAGCCCCAGCATTTT. Amino acid sequence: CASSHRQGGEQPQHF.

This chain connects TRBV27 to TRBJ1-5; D may be TRBD1 (5 bases). The CDR3 contains 16 residues. Trimming took 0 bases from V and 1 from J, leaving 10 bases between them. Per the germline V gene, CDR1 is MNHEY and CDR2 is SMNVEV (reference sequence). CDR3 loop: CASSLSGGFSNQPQHF. The CDR3 region has the DNA TGTGCCAGCAGTTTATCCGGGGGGTTCAGCAATCAGCCCCAGCATTTT.

The chain uses TRBV7-4 and TRBJ1-1; D is unresolved. The germline V gene encodes CDR1 SGHVT and CDR2 SQSDAQ. The V gene lost 1 base and the J gene lost 2 bases, with 5 bases spanning the gap. The CDR3 consists of 13 residues. CDR3 bases: TGTGCCAGCAGCTTAGATAGTAACACTGAAGCTTTCTTT. This translates into CASSLDSNTEAFF. Full variable domain (outside the CDR3, taken from reference TRBV7-4 and TRBJ1-1): GAGVSQSPRYKVAKRGRDVALRCDSISGHVTLYWYRQTLGQGSEVLTYSQSDAQRDKSGRPSGRFSAERPERSVSTLKIQRTEQGDSAVYLCASSLDSNTEAFFGQGTRLTVV.

The chain combines TRBV28 with TRBJ1-5, with D possibly TRBD1 on 5 matching bases. The CDR3 length is 15 residues. Germline V gives CDR1 MDHEN, CDR2 SYDVKM. Trimming took off 6 bases at V and 4 bases at J, with 16 bases between the two ends. Here the CDR3 DNA reads TGTGCCAGCAGCTTCCAGGGTTTAGGGAATCAGCCCCAGCATTTT. Amino acid sequence: CASSFQGLGNQPQHF.

V gene TRBV9 combines with J gene TRBJ2-3; the match to TRBD1 covers 7 bases. The germline CDR1 and CDR2 sequences are SGDLS and YYNGEE. This CDR3 has 16 amino acids. V lost 0 bases and J lost 5; bases outside the gene matches: 9. The CDR3 region has the DNA TGTGCCAGCAGCGTAGATCAGGACAGGTTAATAGATACGCAGTATTTT. This gives the protein CASSVDQDRLIDTQYF.

The rearrangement uses TRBV7-9 and TRBJ2-2; either TRBD1 or TRBD2 may fit D (5 bases each). Germline V gene lookup returns CDR1 SEHNR and CDR2 FQNEAQ (reference sequence). Trimming took 1 base from V and 5 from J, leaving 11 bases between them. The CDR3 extends over 15 amino acids. CDR3 DNA: TGTGCCAGCAGCTTAGGGGGACCCCTGACCGGGGAGCTGTTTTTT. It encodes CASSLGGPLTGELFF. The whole variable domain, remainder taken from reference TRBV7-9 and TRBJ2-2, is DTGVSQNPRHKITKRGQNVTFRCDPISEHNRLYWYRQTLGQGPEFLTYFQNEAQLEKSRLLSDRFSAERPKGSFSTLEIQRTEQGDSAMYLCASSLGGPLTGELFFGEGSRLTVL.

This sequence joins TRBV7-2 and TRBJ2-5; D possibly corresponds to TRBD2 (5 bases). Looked up from germline, CDR1 is SGHTA and CDR2 is FQGNSA. Trimming removed 5 bases at V and 2 bases at J, with 9 bases between. The CDR3 runs 13 residues. CDR3 region: CASSMDWQETQYF. Here the CDR3 DNA reads TGTGCCAGCAGCATGGACTGGCAAGAGACCCAGTACTTC.

This rearrangement joins TRBV7-2 to TRBJ2-1; D unresolved. Between the trimmed V and J ends, which lost 3 bases and 6 bases, there was a span of 9 bases. Germline V gives CDR1 SGHTA, CDR2 FQGNSA. The CDR3 length is 13 residues. The CDR3 nucleotides read TGTGCCAGCAGCTTGCAGGCAAGCAATGAGCAGTTCTTC. Translation gives CASSLQASNEQFF.

This clone was picked up one time. The chain combines TRBV2 with TRBJ2-1, with TRBD2 matching over 9 bases. Per the germline V gene, CDR1 is SNHLY and CDR2 is FYNNEI. Trimming took 10 bases from V and 7 from J; bases not matched to a gene: 11. This CDR3 region has 14 residues. This chain's CDR3 is CATQGSGRLNEQFF. In nucleotides, the CDR3 is TGTGCCACCCAGGGGAGCGGGAGGTTGAATGAGCAGTTCTTC.

The rearrangement uses TRBV29-1 and TRBJ2-5, with D possibly being TRBD1 (7 bases). V was trimmed by 6 bases and J by 6 bases, leaving 14 bases between them. The CDR3 contains 12 residues. Germline V lookup: CDR1 SQVTM, CDR2 ANQGSEA. CDR3 in amino acids: CSVNRGGKTQYF. The CDR3 bases are TGCAGCGTCAACAGGGGCGGGAAGACCCAGTACTTC.

The V and J genes are TRBV28 and TRBJ2-1; 9 nucleotides match TRBD2. Germline V gives CDR1 MDHEN, CDR2 SYDVKM. With 8 bases clipped from V and 3 bases from J, the junction kept 8 bases outside the gene matches. The CDR3 consists of 15 residues. The CDR3 loop reads CASVGLAGNYNEQFF. The DNA of the CDR3 is TGTGCCAGCGTCGGGCTAGCGGGAAACTACAATGAGCAGTTCTTC.

The chain recombines TRBV7-9 with TRBJ2-7; TRBD1 might be the D (5 bases). The CDR3 sequence is 14 residues long. V gave up 4 bases and J gave up 6 bases, with 16 bases separating them. Germline V gene data show CDR1 as SEHNR and CDR2 as FQNEAQ (reference sequence). The CDR3 is CASSSPWGWGEQYF. CDR3 in DNA: TGTGCCAGCAGCTCGCCGTGGGGCTGGGGCGAGCAGTACTTC. The full variable domain, its missing parts supplied by reference TRBV7-9 and TRBJ2-7, is DTGVSQNPRHKITKRGQNVTFRCDPISEHNRLYWYRQTLGQGPEFLTYFQNEAQLEKSRLLSDRFSAERPKGSFSTLEIQRTEQGDSAMYLCASSSPWGWGEQYFGPGTRLTVT.

The chain's CDR3 is CAISESQSSGAPGNEQFF. CDR3 nucleotides: TGTGCCATCAGTGAGTCGCAGTCTAGCGGGGCCCCAGGCAATGAGCAGTTCTTC. The J gene is TRBJ2-1, the V gene TRBV10-3, with 9 bases aligning to TRBD2. This CDR3 has 18 amino acids. Germline V lookup: CDR1 ENHRY, CDR2 SYGVKD. Unmatched junction bases numbered 12, after V lost 0 bases and J lost 6 bases.

This chain joins TRBV7-2 and TRBJ2-5; D is perhaps TRBD2 (5 bases). CDR3 length: 14 residues. CDR1 is SGHTA and CDR2 is FQGNSA in the germline V gene. V dropped 2 bases and J dropped 0 bases, with 7 bases sitting between them. The CDR3 DNA reads as TGTGCCAGCAGCTTAACCGGGAACCAAGAGACCCAGTACTTC. Residues: CASSLTGNQETQYF. The complete variable domain, with remaining parts taken from reference TRBV7-2 and TRBJ2-5, reads GAGVSQSPSNKVTEKGKDVELRCDPISGHTALYWYRQSLGQGLEFLIYFQGNSAPDKSGLPSDRFSAERTGGSVSTLTIQRTQQEDSAVYLCASSLTGNQETQYFGPGTRLLVL.

The rearrangement joins TRBV6-5 to TRBJ2-7, with 10 positions matching TRBD1. The CDR3 spans 15 residues. CDR1 MNHEY and CDR2 SVGAGI come from the germline V gene. After removal of 5 bases from V and 3 bases from J, the junction contained 7 bases not matched to a gene. The CDR3 nucleotides read TGTGCCAGCAGTGCCGGGACAGGGGCCTACTACGAGCAGTACTTC. This codes for CASSAGTGAYYEQYF.

This clone came up once. The chain couples TRBV28 to TRBJ2-1; D gene ambiguous. Trimming stripped 6 bases from V and 0 bases from J, with 18 bases between. This CDR3 comprises 17 residues. Germline V gives CDR1 MDHEN, CDR2 SYDVKM. CDR3 in amino acids: CASRGIRHLSSYNEQFF. Written as DNA, the CDR3 is TGTGCCAGCAGGGGGATTCGTCACCTAAGCTCCTACAATGAGCAGTTCTTC.

The V call is TRBV7-9, the J call TRBJ2-5; possibly TRBD1 or TRBD2 for D (5 bases each). This CDR3 spans 15 amino acids. Germline loops: CDR1 SEHNR, CDR2 FQNEAQ (reference sequence). Trimming cost V 6 bases and J 3 bases, with 17 bases left between them. The CDR3 loop reads CASSIRGTIKETQYF. The DNA for the CDR3 is TGTGCCAGCAGTATTCGTGGGACCATTAAAGAGACCCAGTACTTC.

The chain links TRBV7-2 to TRBJ1-4; D is possibly TRBD1 (6 bases). Germline V gene lookup returns CDR1 SGHTA and CDR2 FQGNSA. Trimming stripped 3 bases from V and 5 bases from J, with 10 bases between. The CDR3 length is 14 residues. The CDR3: CASSFDRSNEKLFF. The CDR3 coding sequence is TGTGCCAGCAGCTTCGACAGGTCGAATGAAAAACTGTTTTTT.

J is TRBJ2-1 and V is TRBV13; tentative D call: TRBD2 (5 bases). The CDR3 consists of 17 residues. Germline values: CDR1 PRHDT, CDR2 FYEKMQ (reference sequence). The V end was cut by 5 bases, the J end by 7 bases, with 24 bases between. In nucleotides, the CDR3 is TGTGCCAGCAGCCCCCCGCCGGGGAGTGCCCTGGGGAATGAGCAGTTCTTC. Translating it yields CASSPPPGSALGNEQFF.

This sequence joins TRBV5-1 and TRBJ2-1; 11 bases fit TRBD2. CDR3 length: 17 amino acids. Germline V CDR1 and CDR2: SGHRS, YFSETQ. Trimming cost V 4 bases and J 9 bases; bases outside gene matches: 15. In DNA, the CDR3 is TGCGCCAGCAGCCTTTCCAGACTGACTAGCGGGACCGGTGAGCAGTTCTTC. It yields the protein CASSLSRLTSGTGEQFF.

The chain is built from TRBV5-8 and TRBJ1-2, with 7 bases lining up with TRBD1. Germline CDR1 and CDR2: SGHTS and YDEGEE. V was pared by 2 bases and J by 10 bases, with 8 bases of the junction left unmatched. The CDR3 has 13 amino acids. The CDR3 loop reads CASSFDRESDYTF. In DNA, the CDR3 is TGTGCCAGCAGCTTTGACAGGGAATCCGACTACACCTTC.

The chain recombines TRBV28 with TRBJ2-2; 7 nucleotides line up with TRBD1. Germline V gene sequence: CDR1 MDHEN, CDR2 SYDVKM. The CDR3 runs to 15 residues. V lost 6 bases and J lost 5; bases outside the gene matches: 9. The DNA for the CDR3 is TGTGCCAGCAGATTAGGGGGCCAAGTAACCGGGGAGCTGTTTTTT. This gives the protein CASRLGGQVTGELFF.